This entry lists 27 T cell receptor beta chains sequenced from one sample in a study of identical twins. From the 5' RACE reads, TCRdb called clonotypes with MiXCR, one entry per CDR3 protein. This table holds 600,000 to 850,000 distinct CDR3 sequences, approximately 18% found once. These data also featured in a second study, about T cells expressing NK-cell markers.

Sequencing input: PBMCs. These receptors originate from a woman between 18 and 29 years old in good health.

The chain uses TRBV21-1 and TRBJ2-7; TRBD1, as called in the table, went unchecked against the DNA. TRBV21-1 corresponds to a pseudogene. The CDR3 runs to 14 residues. This CDR3 is CASSDRDRGREQYF. In DNA form, the CDR3 reads TGTGCCAGCAGCGACCGGGACAGGGGGCGAGAGCAGTACTTC.

The chain has TRBV6-1 and TRBJ2-7; 15 nucleotides agree with TRBD2. CDR1 and CDR2 from the germline V gene are MNHNS and SASEGT. This CDR3 is built from 16 residues. V dropped 6 bases and J dropped 7; count of bases not matched to a gene: 10. Written as DNA, the CDR3 is TGTGCCAGCAGAGGACTAGCGGGAGGGCGTTCGGAAGAGCAGTACTTC. Amino acid sequence: CASRGLAGGRSEEQYF.

This chain connects TRBV5-1 to TRBJ2-5; TRBD2 matches 10 bases. Germline CDR1 and CDR2: SGHRS and YFSETQ. V lost 3 bases, J lost 3 bases, and 2 bases stayed unmatched. This CDR3 has 14 amino acids. CDR3 nucleotides: TGCGCCAGCAGCTGGAGCGGGGGGGAAGAGACCCAGTACTTC. Translated, it gives CASSWSGGEETQYF.

This clonotype has a handful of counts. V usage is TRBV4-1 and J usage is TRBJ2-3; possibly TRBD2 for D (5 bases). The CDR3 loop spans 14 amino acids. The germline gives CDR1 MGHRA, CDR2 YSYEKL. V lost 5 bases and J 2 bases, leaving 11 bases between the germline ends. For the CDR3, the DNA is TGCGCCAGCAGCGTTCGGACTGCCACAGATACGCAGTATTTT. Translation gives CASSVRTATDTQYF.

On this clonotype itself: A clone one base away is much larger, so this may be a read error. The rearrangement joins TRBV6-5 to TRBJ2-1; D remains unclear. Trimming shortened V by 6 bases and J by 7 bases, and 7 bases separated the two germline ends. Germline V lookup: CDR1 MNHEY, CDR2 SVGAGI. The CDR3 contains 11 residues. CDR3 DNA: TGTGCCAGCAGCCAAAAGAATGAGCAGTTCTTC. Its protein product is CASSQKNEQFF.

The genes are TRBV3-1 and TRBJ2-4, with 7 bases that match TRBD2. With 2 bases clipped from V and 0 bases from J, the junction kept 4 bases outside the gene matches. Germline-derived CDR1 and CDR2 are LGHDT and YNNKEL (reference sequence). CDR3 length equals 16 residues. CDR3 in amino acids: CASSQTSALAKNIQYF. The CDR3 region has the DNA TGTGCCAGCAGCCAAACTAGCGCCCTAGCCAAAAACATTCAGTACTTC.

This clonotype has a handful of counts. This rearrangement joins TRBV6-1 to TRBJ2-1; D perhaps matches TRBD1 (6 bases). This CDR3 is built from 13 residues. From germline, CDR1 is MNHNS and CDR2 SASEGT. The V end lost 5 bases, the J end lost 7 bases, and 12 bases lay between the germline ends. The CDR3 nucleotides are TGTGCCAGCAGTCCCACAGGGTGGAATGAGCAGTTCTTC. This translates into CASSPTGWNEQFF.

This chain uses TRBV20-1 with TRBJ2-3; no reliable D call. The germline CDR1 and CDR2 sequences are DFQATT and SNEGSKA (reference sequence). There are 14 residues in the CDR3. With 3 bases removed from V and 2 bases from J, the gap between germline ends came to 12 bases. The CDR3, as DNA: TGCAGTGCTAGTTCCGGCCCAGACACAGATACGCAGTATTTT. Encoded protein: CSASSGPDTDTQYF.

The table lists this clonotype with a few counts. The J gene is TRBJ2-7, the V gene TRBV10-1; 13 bases are shared with TRBD2. The ends lost 4 bases at V and 0 bases at J; junction bases unmatched: 9. This CDR3 has 18 amino acids. The germline CDR1 and CDR2 sequences are WNHNN and SYGVQD (reference sequence). The chain's CDR3 is CASSGPRLAGGSSYEQYF. In nucleotides, the CDR3 is TGCGCCAGCAGTGGACCCCGACTAGCGGGAGGAAGCTCCTACGAGCAGTACTTC.

This clonotype came up a few times. The chain is built from TRBV10-3 and TRBJ2-5; maybe TRBD2 (6 bases). The CDR3 length is 14 residues. Germline CDR1 is ENHRY and CDR2 is SYGVKD. The V and J ends lost 2 bases and 4 bases respectively, with 11 bases between them. The CDR3 DNA reads as TGTGCCATCAGTGAGGATTCCGGGAGAGAGACCCAGTACTTC. This sequence encodes CAISEDSGRETQYF.

The sample holds a few counts of this clonotype. The genes are TRBV9 and TRBJ2-2; TRBD1 matches 7 bases. V dropped 4 bases and J dropped 3; count of bases not matched to a gene: 12. Per the germline V gene, CDR1 is SGDLS and CDR2 is YYNGEE. The CDR3 is 17 residues long. Written as DNA, the CDR3 is TGTGCCAGCAGCTTGACCCCGGACAGGCCCTACACCGGGGAGCTGTTTTTT. Its protein product is CASSLTPDRPYTGELFF.

This clonotype came up a few times. The V gene is TRBV29-1, the J gene TRBJ2-1; the D gene is possibly TRBD2 (5 bases). Trimming cost V 6 bases and J 4 bases, with 16 bases left between them. The V gene's germline CDR1 is SQVTM and CDR2 ANQGSEA. The CDR3 has 14 amino acids. This chain's CDR3 is CSVAGVVPYNEQFF. In DNA form, the CDR3 reads TGCAGCGTGGCCGGGGTTGTTCCTTACAATGAGCAGTTCTTC.

The CDR3, as DNA: TGCGCCAGCAGCTTGGACCGGGGGGCGCGTAACGAGCAGTACTTC. Translation gives CASSLDRGARNEQYF. The J gene is TRBJ2-7, the V gene TRBV5-1; TRBD2 might be the D (7 bases). The germline CDR1 and CDR2 sequences are SGHRS and YFSETQ. This CDR3 has 15 residues. The V gene lost 0 bases and the J gene lost 5 bases, with 15 bases spanning the gap.

This chain links TRBV29-1 with TRBJ1-2; 8 bases match TRBD1. The germline V gene encodes CDR1 SQVTM and CDR2 ANQGSEA. Unmatched junction bases numbered 6, after V lost 7 bases and J lost 8 bases. The length of the CDR3 is 11 residues. The CDR3 bases are TGCAGCGGGAAACAGGGGGTCGGCTACACCTTC. Its translation: CSGKQGVGYTF.

This clonotype appeared a few times. The genes are TRBV12-3 or TRBV12-4 and TRBJ2-5, with D uncertain. CDR3 length equals 12 residues. The V end lost 8 bases, the J end lost 5 bases, and 12 bases lay between the germline ends. Here the CDR3 DNA reads TGTGCCAGCGGACCTAATAGGGAGACCCAGTACTTC. Translation: CASGPNRETQYF.

This chain links TRBV7-8 with TRBJ2-1; D is undetermined. CDR3 length: 14 amino acids. Trimming took off 5 bases at V and 7 bases at J, with 15 bases between the two ends. In germline, CDR1 is SGHVS, CDR2 FQNEAQ. CDR3 DNA sequence: TGTGCCAGCAGCCGTGGTAGGGCGATTAATGAGCAGTTCTTC. It translates to CASSRGRAINEQFF.

The sample holds a few counts of this clonotype. This rearrangement joins TRBV6-5 to TRBJ1-2; D gene uncertain. The V end was cut by 4 bases, the J end by 7 bases, with 13 bases between. CDR3 size: 13 residues. Germline V lookup: CDR1 MNHEY, CDR2 SVGAGI. The CDR3 DNA reads TGTGCCAGCAGTTCGGGCGTTGGCCGTGGCTACACCTTC. It codes for CASSSGVGRGYTF.

This rearrangement joins TRBV6-1 to TRBJ2-7; 9 bases map to TRBD1. The V gene end was trimmed by 8 bases and the J gene end by 3 bases; junction bases not matched to a gene: 8. The CDR3 is 14 amino acids. The germline gives CDR1 MNHNS, CDR2 SASEGT. The CDR3 region has the DNA TGTGCCAGCGGAAAGGGACAGGGAAACTACGAGCAGTACTTC. As protein: CASGKGQGNYEQYF.

This clonotype has more than one count but fewer than ten. The J gene is TRBJ2-5, the V gene TRBV24-1; 7 nucleotides match TRBD1. The ends lost 4 bases at V and 2 bases at J; junction bases unmatched: 12. The germline CDR1 and CDR2 sequences are KGHDR and SFDVKD. There are 17 residues in the CDR3. The CDR3: CATSDPLRDSRQETQYF. The CDR3 DNA reads TGTGCCACCAGTGACCCCCTCCGGGACAGCAGACAAGAGACCCAGTACTTC.

With regard to this clonotype: A read error may account for a junction end that differs from germline. The V call is TRBV7-9, the J call TRBJ1-2, with a possible D match to TRBD1 (6 bases). The CDR3 is 14 amino acids. Germline values: CDR1 SEHNR, CDR2 FQNEAQ (reference sequence). This CDR3 reads CASSLRDMSYSYTF. Here the CDR3 DNA reads TGTGCCAGCAGCTTACGGGACATGAGCTATAGCTACACCTTC.

The chain couples TRBV20-1 to TRBJ2-3; the D is unclear. V was pared by 1 base and J by 0 bases, with 8 bases between. Germline values: CDR1 DFQATT, CDR2 SNEGSKA (reference sequence). CDR3 size: 14 residues. The CDR3 DNA is TGCAGTGCTAGAGTAAGAATAAGCACAGATACGCAGTATTTT. Translated: CSARVRISTDTQYF.

V and J are TRBV19 and TRBJ2-1; D gene unclear. CDR3 length equals 13 residues. V was cut by 6 bases and J by 0 bases, with 6 bases left in between. Per germline, CDR1 LNHDA and CDR2 SQIVND (reference sequence). In DNA form, the CDR3 reads TGTGCCAGTAGCACAAACTCCTACAATGAGCAGTTCTTC. This translates into CASSTNSYNEQFF.

The sample holds a few counts of this clonotype. The chain combines TRBV29-1 with TRBJ1-1; D unclear. This CDR3 is 10 amino acids long. Germline values: CDR1 SQVTM, CDR2 ANQGSEA. V was pared by 7 bases and J by 2 bases, with 5 bases between. The CDR3 protein is CSDINTEAFF. CDR3 nucleotides: TGCAGCGACATAAACACTGAAGCTTTCTTT.

The V and J genes are TRBV3-1 and TRBJ2-7; D unclear. The CDR3 is 13 residues long. Germline CDR1 LGHDT, CDR2 YNNKEL (reference sequence). The V and J ends lost 2 bases and 2 bases respectively, with 7 bases between them. CDR3 residues: CASSQYPAYEQYF. DNA of the CDR3: TGTGCCAGCAGCCAATACCCTGCCTACGAGCAGTACTTC.

The genes are TRBV5-8 and TRBJ1-6; a weak D match, TRBD1 (5 bases). CDR1 SGHTS and CDR2 YDEGEE come from the germline V gene. The CDR3 extends over 14 amino acids. V gave up 0 bases and J gave up 9 bases, with 10 bases separating them. The CDR3 reads CASSLDGTASPLHF. The CDR3 DNA reads as TGTGCCAGCAGCTTGGATGGGACGGCTTCACCCCTCCACTTT.

This clonotype was detected many times. This chain uses TRBV12-3 or TRBV12-4 with TRBJ2-7; D perhaps matches TRBD2 (5 bases). The CDR3 runs 13 residues. V shed 5 bases and J shed 2 bases, with 10 bases lying between them. The CDR3 nucleotides are TGTGCCAGCAGTCCCTCCGGGGCCTACGAGCAGTACTTC. Amino acids: CASSPSGAYEQYF.

This clonotype was seen more than once but under ten times. The rearrangement uses TRBV6-4 and TRBJ2-5, with D perhaps matching TRBD1 or TRBD2 (5 bases each). CDR3 length equals 13 residues. V lost 5 bases to trimming and J lost 5 bases, with 12 bases between them. Germline V gene lookup returns CDR1 MRHNA and CDR2 SNTAGT. CDR3 residues: CASSYNRGETQYF. The CDR3 DNA reads TGTGCCAGCAGTTATAATCGGGGCGAGACCCAGTACTTC.